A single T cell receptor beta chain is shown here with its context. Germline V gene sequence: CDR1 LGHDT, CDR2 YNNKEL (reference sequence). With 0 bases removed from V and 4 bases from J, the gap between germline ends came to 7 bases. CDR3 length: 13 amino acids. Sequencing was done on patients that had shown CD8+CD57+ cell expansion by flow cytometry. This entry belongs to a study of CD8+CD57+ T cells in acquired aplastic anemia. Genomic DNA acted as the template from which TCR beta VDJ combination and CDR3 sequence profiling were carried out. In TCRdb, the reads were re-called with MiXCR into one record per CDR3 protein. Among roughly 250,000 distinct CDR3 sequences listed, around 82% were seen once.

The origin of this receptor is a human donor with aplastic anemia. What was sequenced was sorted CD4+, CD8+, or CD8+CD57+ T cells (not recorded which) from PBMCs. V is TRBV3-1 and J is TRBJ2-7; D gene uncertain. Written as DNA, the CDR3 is TGTGCCAGCAGCCAAGAAAACGGGTACGAGCAGTACTTC. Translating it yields CASSQENGYEQYF.